Each of the 27 T cell receptor beta chains below was sequenced from the same sample in a study of vaccination and CD4 T cells after COVID-19. TCRdb reanalysed the PCR reads using MiXCR and keeps one entry per CDR3 protein. The top ten hold around 0.92% of the sample, which has approximately 20,000 distinct CDR3 sequences, around 62% seen once. The sample consisted of CD4+ T cells from blood, taken before SARS-CoV-2 vaccination. Receptors originate from a human donor who had recovered from COVID-19.

The sample holds a few counts of this clonotype. J is TRBJ2-1 and V is TRBV29-1, with 7 bases fitting TRBD2. The germline gives CDR1 SQVTM, CDR2 ANQGSEA. The CDR3 length is 15 residues. Trimming cost V 2 bases and J 4 bases; bases outside gene matches: 8. CDR3 region: CSVEWRELKYNEQFF. The DNA of the CDR3 is TGCAGCGTTGAATGGCGGGAGTTGAAATACAATGAGCAGTTCTTC.

The chain couples TRBV19 to TRBJ2-1; the match to TRBD1 covers 7 bases. The CDR3 loop spans 16 amino acids. The V segment lost 5 bases and the J segment 2 bases; nucleotides outside the gene matches: 9. CDR1 and CDR2 (germline): LNHDA, SQIVND (reference sequence). This CDR3 reads CASSPRQGRPYNEQFF. CDR3 sequence (DNA): TGTGCCAGTAGTCCGAGACAGGGACGTCCCTACAATGAGCAGTTCTTC. Based on the CDR3 plus reference TRBV19 and TRBJ2-1, the full variable domain is DGGITQSPKYLFRKEGQNVTLSCEQNLNHDAMYWYRQDPGQGLRLIYYSQIVNDFQKGDIAEGYSVSREKKESFPLTVTSAQKNPTAFYLCASSPRQGRPYNEQFFGPGTRLTVL.

This chain links TRBV27 with TRBJ2-1, with D possibly TRBD1 on 6 matching bases. The V and J ends lost 6 bases and 9 bases respectively, with 12 bases between them. Germline V gene lookup returns CDR1 MNHEY and CDR2 SMNVEV (reference sequence). The CDR3 has 12 amino acids. CDR3 in DNA: TGTGCCAGCAGGTCGCAGGGGATTGAGCAGTTCTTC. It translates to CASRSQGIEQFF.

The chain joins TRBV2 to TRBJ2-2; 14 bases are a match to TRBD2. Germline lookup yields CDR1 SNHLY and CDR2 FYNNEI. The CDR3 runs to 16 residues. V gave up 7 bases and J gave up 2 bases; unmatched junction bases: 3. The CDR3 DNA reads TGTGCCAGCAAAGGACTAGCGGGAGGTAACACCGGGGAGCTGTTTTTT. Its translation: CASKGLAGGNTGELFF.

This clonotype appeared a few times. V gene TRBV20-1 combines with J gene TRBJ2-5; weak D call: TRBD1 (6 bases). The germline gives CDR1 DFQATT, CDR2 SNEGSKA (reference sequence). This CDR3 is 15 amino acids long. V was shortened by 4 bases and J by 1 base, with 16 bases between the two germline ends. The CDR3 is CSANPTGTFQETQYF. The DNA of the CDR3 is TGCAGTGCTAACCCCACAGGGACCTTCCAAGAGACCCAGTACTTC.

This clonotype was recorded only once. The chain links TRBV10-1 to TRBJ2-3; D gene ambiguous. Germline V lookup: CDR1 WNHNN, CDR2 SYGVQD (reference sequence). V shed 3 bases and J shed 4 bases, with 2 bases lying between them. This CDR3 comprises 11 residues. The CDR3, as DNA: TGCGCCAGCAGTGATCCAGATACGCAGTATTTT. This sequence encodes CASSDPDTQYF.

This clonotype was seen more than once but under ten times. V gene TRBV20-1 combines with J gene TRBJ2-3, with TRBD1 identical over 7 bases. CDR1 DFQATT and CDR2 SNEGSKA come from the germline V gene (reference sequence). The V and J ends lost 3 bases and 4 bases, in that order; junction bases with no gene match: 10. The CDR3 length is 15 residues. The CDR3 sequence: CSARLRGQGADTQYF. For the CDR3, the DNA is TGCAGTGCTAGGTTGAGGGGGCAGGGGGCAGATACGCAGTATTTT.

This chain connects TRBV12-3 or TRBV12-4 to TRBJ2-3, with TRBD2 matching over 8 bases. There are 16 residues in the CDR3. Losses at the gene ends were 5 bases for V and 1 base for J; bases not matched to a gene: 8. This chain's CDR3 is CASSPTREGGTDTQYF. The CDR3 coding sequence is TGTGCCAGCAGTCCAACCCGGGAGGGGGGCACAGATACGCAGTATTTT.

This chain connects TRBV7-9 to TRBJ1-5; D gene ambiguous. Germline V gives CDR1 SEHNR, CDR2 FQNEAQ (reference sequence). There are 13 residues in the CDR3. Trimming took 5 bases from V and 0 from J, leaving 5 bases between them. This CDR3 is CASSLNSNQPQHF. The CDR3 DNA is TGTGCCAGCAGCCTTAATAGCAATCAGCCCCAGCATTTT.

This clonotype was seen a few times. V gene TRBV6-1 combines with J gene TRBJ1-6, with D possibly TRBD1 on 6 matching bases. CDR3 size: 14 residues. V shed 7 bases and J shed 5 bases, with 12 bases lying between them. Looked up from germline, CDR1 is MNHNS and CDR2 is SASEGT. CDR3 region: CASTSQGHNSPLHF. Here the CDR3 DNA reads TGTGCCAGCACAAGTCAGGGGCATAATTCACCCCTCCACTTT.

J is TRBJ1-5 and V is TRBV19; tentatively, D is TRBD1 (5 bases). This CDR3 contains 12 residues. The V end was cut by 1 base, the J end by 12 bases, with 10 bases between. Germline CDR1 and CDR2: LNHDA and SQIVND (reference sequence). The CDR3 loop is CASSIVPGLQHF. The CDR3, as DNA: TGTGCCAGTAGTATAGTACCGGGGCTCCAGCATTTT.

CDR3 sequence reads: CSASELETQYF. The CDR3 nucleotides read TGCAGTGCTAGCGAGTTAGAGACCCAGTACTTC. J is TRBJ2-5 and V is TRBV20-1, with D uncertain. Per germline, CDR1 DFQATT and CDR2 SNEGSKA (reference sequence). The CDR3 loop spans 11 amino acids. V lost 3 bases and J lost 4, with 6 bases in between.

The chain combines TRBV2 with TRBJ2-7; possible D gene TRBD2, 5 bases. The CDR3 runs 11 residues. V was trimmed by 5 bases and J by 6 bases, leaving 8 bases between them. Germline lookup yields CDR1 SNHLY and CDR2 FYNNEI. The DNA of the CDR3 is TGTGCCAGCAGTTCTAGCCTCGAGCAGTACTTC. This gives the protein CASSSSLEQYF.

The chain links TRBV20-1 to TRBJ2-7; 13 bases are a match to TRBD2. CDR1 is DFQATT, CDR2 SNEGSKA, per germline (reference sequence). V lost 6 bases to trimming and J lost 1 base; unmatched junction nucleotides: 12. The CDR3 extends over 17 amino acids. The CDR3 DNA sequence: TGCAGTGCCGGCCGGACTAGCGGGAGTAGGGGGTCCTACGAGCAGTACTTC. Protein sequence: CSAGRTSGSRGSYEQYF.

This clonotype was counted only a few times. The V gene is TRBV27, the J gene TRBJ2-7, with 7 bases matching TRBD1. From germline, CDR1 is MNHEY and CDR2 SMNVEV (reference sequence). The trim removed 2 bases at V and 6 bases at J, leaving 7 bases unmatched. The CDR3 length is 14 residues. The CDR3 sequence: CASSLGTVNSEQYF. The CDR3, as DNA: TGTGCCAGCAGTTTAGGGACAGTGAATTCCGAGCAGTACTTC.

The rearrangement uses TRBV11-1 and TRBJ1-1; 8 bases map to TRBD1. The germline V gene has CDR1 SGHAT and CDR2 FQDESV (reference sequence). Trimming cost V 6 bases and J 12 bases; bases outside gene matches: 15. The CDR3 is made up of 14 amino acids. CDR3: CASRPQDRGGSSFF. CDR3 bases: TGTGCCAGCAGGCCACAAGACAGGGGCGGTAGTTCTTTCTTT. The variable domain in full, completed from reference TRBV11-1 and TRBJ1-1, reads EAEVAQSPRYKITEKSQAVAFWCDPISGHATLYWYRQILGQGPELLVQFQDESVVDDSQLPKDRFSAERLKGVDSTLKIQPAELGDSAMYLCASRPQDRGGSSFFGQGTRLTVV.

The table lists this clonotype with a few counts. The chain joins TRBV18 to TRBJ1-2; 7 positions agree with TRBD1. V lost 5 bases and J lost 2; bases outside the gene matches: 2. This CDR3 spans 13 amino acids. Germline V CDR1 and CDR2: KGHSH, LQKENI. The CDR3 region is CASSSQGNYGYTF. DNA of the CDR3: TGTGCCAGCTCATCACAGGGGAACTATGGCTACACCTTC.

This clonotype has only one observation. The rearrangement links TRBV20-1 to TRBJ1-1, with D maybe TRBD1 (5 bases). The CDR3 consists of 19 residues. The V and J ends lost 4 bases and 2 bases respectively, with 29 bases between them. Germline assignment: CDR1 DFQATT and CDR2 SNEGSKA (reference sequence). CDR3 bases: TGCAGTGCTACTATTCCCCTTCTACCGGGACGGCAAGATAACACTGAAGCTTTCTTT. It encodes CSATIPLLPGRQDNTEAFF.

This clonotype was seen more than once but under ten times. This CDR3 reads CASSDPGQQGLGTQYF. CDR3 bases: TGTGCCAGCAGTGACCCGGGACAACAGGGTTTGGGGACCCAGTACTTC. The genes are TRBV6-1 and TRBJ2-5, with D perhaps matching TRBD1 (6 bases). V was pared by 3 bases and J by 7 bases, with 21 bases between. The CDR3 runs 16 residues. CDR1 is MNHNS and CDR2 is SASEGT in the germline V gene.

This chain joins TRBV2 and TRBJ1-2; maybe TRBD1 (6 bases). Trimming removed 3 bases at V and 6 bases at J, with 17 bases between. The CDR3 totals 15 residues. CDR1 and CDR2 from the germline V gene are SNHLY and FYNNEI. DNA of the CDR3: TGTGCCAGCAGTGAGTCAGGGGTTCATAGGGATGGCTACACCTTC. Protein product: CASSESGVHRDGYTF.

V usage is TRBV15 and J usage is TRBJ2-2, with 8 bases aligning to TRBD2. Germline V gives CDR1 LNHNV, CDR2 YYDKDF (reference sequence). V shed 0 bases and J 5 bases; nucleotides not matched to a gene: 11. This CDR3 is built from 18 residues. The CDR3 sequence is CATSRDYPGGSETGELFF. The CDR3 nucleotides are TGTGCCACCAGCAGAGATTACCCGGGAGGGAGTGAAACCGGGGAGCTGTTTTTT.

CDR3 protein: CASRSRRQSARNTIYF. For the CDR3, the DNA is TGTGCCAGCAGATCCCGTAGACAGTCTGCTAGAAACACCATATATTTT. The chain combines TRBV6-1 with TRBJ1-3; a weak D match, TRBD1 (5 bases). The CDR3 length is 16 residues. Trimming stripped 6 bases from V and 5 bases from J, with 20 bases between. Per germline, CDR1 MNHNS and CDR2 SASEGT.

CDR3 in DNA: TGCAGTGCTAGAGATTCGGGACAGGGGAGTCATGGCTACACCTTC. Protein product: CSARDSGQGSHGYTF. This chain connects TRBV20-1 to TRBJ1-2; TRBD1 aligns across 10 bases. The CDR3 loop spans 15 amino acids. Germline assignment: CDR1 DFQATT and CDR2 SNEGSKA (reference sequence). Trimming cost V 0 bases and J 6 bases; bases outside gene matches: 7.

The V call is TRBV4-1, the J call TRBJ1-2, with D maybe TRBD1 (5 bases). Trimming cost V 4 bases and J 6 bases, with 21 bases left between them. Germline V gene data show CDR1 as MGHRA and CDR2 as YSYEKL. CDR3 length: 16 residues. CDR3 sequence (DNA): TGCGCCAGCAGCCTTCCTCCAGGGACGGGGGAAAATGGCTACACCTTC. Translation gives CASSLPPGTGENGYTF.

This clonotype came up a few times. The rearrangement links TRBV27 to TRBJ1-5; tentatively, D is TRBD1 (6 bases). Germline V gene lookup returns CDR1 MNHEY and CDR2 SMNVEV (reference sequence). The CDR3 runs 16 residues. V was clipped by 7 bases and J by 0 bases, with 16 bases between them. The CDR3, as DNA: TGTGCCAGCAAACCGGACAGTTTGAGTAGCAATCAGCCCCAGCATTTT. Protein: CASKPDSLSSNQPQHF.

The rearrangement links TRBV7-8 to TRBJ2-7; possibly TRBD2 for D (5 bases). This CDR3 region has 17 residues. V dropped 4 bases and J dropped 0 bases, with 19 bases sitting between them. Germline values: CDR1 SGHVS, CDR2 FQNEAQ. The CDR3 protein is CASSYSGWVASSYEQYF. CDR3 coding DNA: TGTGCCAGCAGCTATTCGGGATGGGTGGCGAGCTCCTACGAGCAGTACTTC.

This chain joins TRBV12-3 or TRBV12-4 and TRBJ1-2; tentative D call: TRBD1 (6 bases). The CDR3 is made up of 15 amino acids. Between the trimmed V and J ends, which lost 3 bases and 6 bases, there was a span of 17 bases. The CDR3 DNA reads TGTGCCAGCAGTTTTAGGCAGGGGCAAATCCATGGCTACACCTTC. Translating it yields CASSFRQGQIHGYTF.